This T cell receptor (beta chain) was observed in a study of cytomegalovirus exposure and HLA in healthy donors. Trimming took 6 bases from V and 7 from J, leaving 13 bases between them. CDR1 and CDR2 (germline): SNHLY, FYNNEI. This CDR3 is 12 amino acids long. With 60 Vbeta and 13 Jbeta primers, the PCR was carried out. As processed by the authors: Per a later analysis, the number of unique TCR beta chains was approximately 80 million, of which 9 million to 14 million were shared. Produced via immunoSEQ multiplex PCR; TCRdb's table is partial and in-frame only. V and J calls and clone size are those listed in that table; D and trimming were worked out from the DNA. The data contain under 200,000 clones, roughly 80% of them singletons.

The clonotype was recovered from a girl aged 2-9 years in good health and CMV-seropositive. V usage is TRBV2 and J usage is TRBJ2-7; D is ambiguous. Sequencing was done on a sample of PBMCs. CDR3 residues: CASRTITEEQYF. The CDR3 DNA is TGTGCCAGCAGGACCATAACGGAGGAGCAGTACTTC.